These T cell receptor beta chains were read from a single sample in a study of CD8 T cells in ankylosing spondylitis. TCRdb used MiXCR to reprocess the 5' RACE reads, holding one entry per CDR3 protein. The sample lists roughly 670,000 distinct CDR3 sequences, under 20% occurring once. The sequenced sample consisted of blood, either unsorted or a sorted T cell fraction (not recorded which). The origin of the receptors is a male donor with ankylosing spondylitis. Both conserved end residues are part of each CDR3. The D gene is left open where the match is weak. Clone size is not always given. Where it is, it says once, few, many or a class for expanded clones.

J gene: TRBJ2-2
D gene: .
clone size: .
V gene: TRBV5-4
CDR3 protein: CASSNGGLNTGELFF
CDR3 DNA: TGTGCCAGCAGCAACGGGGGGCTCAACACCGGGGAGCTGTTTTTT

J gene: TRBJ2-3
D gene: .
clone size: few
V gene: TRBV10-1
CDR3 protein: CASRSGGIRYTDTQYF
CDR3 DNA: TGCGCCAGCAGGTCCGGCGGCATCAGATACACAGATACGCAGTATTTT

J gene: TRBJ2-5
D gene: .
clone size: few
V gene: TRBV4-3
CDR3 protein: CASSQDWAETQYF
CDR3 DNA: TGCGCCAGCAGCCAAGATTGGGCAGAGACCCAGTACTTC

J gene: TRBJ1-1
D gene: .
clone size: few
V gene: TRBV12-3/TRBV12-4
CDR3 protein: CASIQTGGNTEAFF
CDR3 DNA: TGTGCCAGCATCCAGACAGGAGGGAACACTGAAGCTTTCTTT

J gene: TRBJ2-3
D gene: TRBD2
clone size: .
V gene: TRBV20-1
CDR3 protein: CSAIYPAGLAGDRTDTQYF
CDR3 DNA: TGCAGTGCTATCTATCCAGCTGGGCTAGCGGGAGATCGCACAGATACGCAGTATTTT

J gene: TRBJ2-3
D gene: .
clone size: few
V gene: TRBV4-3
CDR3 protein: CASSQAVRGSSTDTQYF
CDR3 DNA: TGCGCCAGCAGCCAAGCAGTCCGGGGGAGCAGCACAGATACGCAGTATTTT

J gene: TRBJ1-1
D gene: TRBD1
clone size: .
V gene: TRBV4-1
CDR3 protein: CASSQEFGARGKENTEAFF
CDR3 DNA: TGCGCCAGCAGCCAAGAGTTCGGGGCCAGGGGGAAGGAGAACACTGAAGCTTTCTTT

J gene: TRBJ2-3
D gene: .
clone size: .
V gene: TRBV30
CDR3 protein: CAWQTAPSTDTQYF
CDR3 DNA: TGTGCCTGGCAGACTGCCCCTAGCACAGATACGCAGTATTTT

J gene: TRBJ2-3
D gene: .
clone size: many
V gene: TRBV20-1
CDR3 protein: CSATPPTYTDTQYF
CDR3 DNA: TGCAGTGCCACCCCCCCAACCTACACAGATACGCAGTATTTT

J gene: TRBJ2-7
D gene: .
clone size: .
V gene: TRBV6-1
CDR3 protein: CASSEASQGHYEQYF
CDR3 DNA: TGTGCCAGCAGTGAAGCGTCGCAGGGGCACTACGAGCAGTACTTC

J gene: TRBJ2-7
D gene: .
clone size: few
V gene: TRBV20-1
CDR3 protein: CSASIQGYYEQYF
CDR3 DNA: TGCAGTGCTAGTATACAGGGCTACTACGAGCAGTACTTC

J gene: TRBJ2-1
D gene: .
clone size: few
V gene: TRBV6-6
CDR3 protein: CASRRKGDEQFF
CDR3 DNA: TGTGCCAGCAGGAGGAAGGGGGATGAGCAGTTCTTC

J gene: TRBJ2-1
D gene: TRBD2
clone size: few
V gene: TRBV5-1
CDR3 protein: CASRSRTSGKDEQFF
CDR3 DNA: TGCGCCAGCAGAAGTCGGACTAGCGGGAAGGATGAGCAGTTCTTC

J gene: TRBJ1-1
D gene: .
clone size: many
V gene: TRBV27
CDR3 protein: CASSLYGRGTEAFF
CDR3 DNA: TGTGCCAGCAGTTTATACGGCCGGGGGACTGAAGCTTTCTTT

J gene: TRBJ1-6
D gene: .
clone size: few
V gene: TRBV27
CDR3 protein: CASSLLGENSPLHF
CDR3 DNA: TGTGCCAGCAGTTTATTAGGGGAAAATTCACCCCTCCACTTT

J gene: TRBJ2-5
D gene: .
clone size: .
V gene: TRBV5-1
CDR3 protein: CASSPLLYQETQYF
CDR3 DNA: TGCGCCAGCAGCCCACTCCTGTACCAAGAGACCCAGTACTTC

J gene: TRBJ2-7
D gene: TRBD1
clone size: .
V gene: TRBV15
CDR3 protein: CATSRDRGQLSYEQYF
CDR3 DNA: TGTGCCACCAGCAGAGATCGGGGACAGTTATCCTACGAGCAGTACTTC

J gene: TRBJ2-1
D gene: TRBD2
clone size: many
V gene: TRBV5-1
CDR3 protein: CASSLLAAYNEQFF
CDR3 DNA: TGCGCCAGCAGCTTGCTAGCGGCTTACAATGAGCAGTTCTTC

J gene: TRBJ2-1
D gene: .
clone size: few
V gene: TRBV2
CDR3 protein: CASTYRAVGNEQFF
CDR3 DNA: TGTGCCAGCACCTACAGGGCAGTAGGTAATGAGCAGTTCTTC

J gene: TRBJ2-1
D gene: .
clone size: few
V gene: TRBV2
CDR3 protein: CASSAEGPEYNEQFF
CDR3 DNA: TGTGCCAGCAGTGCGGAGGGGCCAGAGTACAATGAGCAGTTCTTC

J gene: TRBJ2-7
D gene: TRBD1
clone size: .
V gene: TRBV29-1
CDR3 protein: CSVEDQNRGTYEQYF
CDR3 DNA: TGCAGCGTTGAAGACCAAAACAGGGGCACCTACGAGCAGTACTTC

J gene: TRBJ2-1
D gene: TRBD2
clone size: few
V gene: TRBV5-1
CDR3 protein: CASSWTSGRFDEQFF
CDR3 DNA: TGCGCCAGCAGCTGGACTAGCGGGAGGTTTGATGAGCAGTTCTTC

J gene: TRBJ1-4
D gene: TRBD1
clone size: few
V gene: TRBV6-5
CDR3 protein: CASSYGGQTNEKLFF
CDR3 DNA: TGTGCCAGCAGTTACGGGGGACAGACTAATGAAAAACTGTTTTTT

J gene: TRBJ1-1
D gene: TRBD1
clone size: .
V gene: TRBV12-3/TRBV12-4
CDR3 protein: CASSWGQGNTEAFF
CDR3 DNA: TGTGCCAGCAGTTGGGGACAGGGAAACACTGAAGCTTTCTTT

J gene: TRBJ2-3
D gene: TRBD2
clone size: few
V gene: TRBV6-4
CDR3 protein: CASSEGYLAGHTDTQYF
CDR3 DNA: TGTGCCAGCAGTGAGGGTTACCTAGCGGGGCACACAGATACGCAGTATTTT

J gene: TRBJ1-1
D gene: .
clone size: few
V gene: TRBV7-2
CDR3 protein: CASSLRAETTEAFF
CDR3 DNA: TGTGCCAGCAGCTTAAGGGCGGAGACCACTGAAGCTTTCTTT

J gene: TRBJ1-1
D gene: .
clone size: few
V gene: TRBV7-9
CDR3 protein: CASSGGPLATEAFF
CDR3 DNA: TGTGCCAGCAGCGGAGGGCCCCTTGCGACTGAAGCTTTCTTT

J gene: TRBJ2-4
D gene: TRBD1
clone size: .
V gene: TRBV28
CDR3 protein: CASSLAPGQGFGAKNIQYF
CDR3 DNA: TGTGCCAGCAGTTTAGCCCCCGGACAGGGGTTTGGAGCCAAAAACATTCAGTACTTC

J gene: TRBJ2-2
D gene: .
clone size: few
V gene: TRBV4-1
CDR3 protein: CASSQGRGSANTGELFF
CDR3 DNA: TGCGCCAGCAGCCAAGGGAGAGGTTCCGCGAACACCGGGGAGCTGTTTTTT

J gene: TRBJ1-2
D gene: TRBD1
clone size: .
V gene: TRBV10-2
CDR3 protein: CASGPDRAPNGYTF
CDR3 DNA: TGCGCCAGCGGGCCGGACAGGGCCCCCAATGGCTACACCTTC

J gene: TRBJ2-7
D gene: TRBD2
clone size: many
V gene: TRBV4-2
CDR3 protein: CASSHELAGEREQYF
CDR3 DNA: TGTGCCAGCAGCCACGAGCTAGCGGGAGAGCGCGAGCAGTACTTC

J gene: TRBJ2-1
D gene: TRBD1
clone size: .
V gene: TRBV7-2
CDR3 protein: CASSPVWDRDFNEQFF
CDR3 DNA: TGTGCCAGCAGCCCAGTCTGGGACAGGGATTTCAATGAGCAGTTCTTC

J gene: TRBJ2-7
D gene: .
clone size: few
V gene: TRBV20-1
CDR3 protein: CSARGSSLIERDNKIYEQYF
CDR3 DNA: TGCAGTGCTAGAGGTAGCTCCCTTATCGAGCGTGACAACAAGATTTACGAGCAGTACTTC

J gene: TRBJ2-1
D gene: TRBD2
clone size: .
V gene: TRBV6-2/TRBV6-3
CDR3 protein: CASSYHTSGTSNEQFF
CDR3 DNA: TGTGCCAGCAGTTACCATACCTCCGGGACTAGCAATGAGCAGTTCTTC

J gene: TRBJ1-1
D gene: .
clone size: once
V gene: TRBV6-5
CDR3 protein: CASSYSGGGYTEAFF
CDR3 DNA: TGTGCCAGCAGTTACTCAGGGGGGGGATACACTGAAGCTTTCTTT

J gene: TRBJ2-5
D gene: .
clone size: few
V gene: TRBV13
CDR3 protein: CASSQRSGSQETQYF
CDR3 DNA: TGTGCCAGCAGCCAAAGGTCAGGATCCCAAGAGACCCAGTACTTC

J gene: TRBJ1-3
D gene: TRBD1
clone size: few
V gene: TRBV2
CDR3 protein: CASSEMTGGLTGNTIYF
CDR3 DNA: TGTGCCAGCAGTGAAATGACAGGGGGCCTGACTGGAAACACCATATATTTT

J gene: TRBJ1-1
D gene: .
clone size: .
V gene: TRBV7-3
CDR3 protein: CASSSSGENTEAFF
CDR3 DNA: TGTGCCAGCAGCTCCTCAGGGGAAAACACTGAAGCTTTCTTT

J gene: TRBJ2-5
D gene: .
clone size: few
V gene: TRBV7-9
CDR3 protein: CASSFAPGLAETQYF
CDR3 DNA: TGTGCCAGCAGCTTCGCCCCAGGGCTAGCTGAGACCCAGTACTTC